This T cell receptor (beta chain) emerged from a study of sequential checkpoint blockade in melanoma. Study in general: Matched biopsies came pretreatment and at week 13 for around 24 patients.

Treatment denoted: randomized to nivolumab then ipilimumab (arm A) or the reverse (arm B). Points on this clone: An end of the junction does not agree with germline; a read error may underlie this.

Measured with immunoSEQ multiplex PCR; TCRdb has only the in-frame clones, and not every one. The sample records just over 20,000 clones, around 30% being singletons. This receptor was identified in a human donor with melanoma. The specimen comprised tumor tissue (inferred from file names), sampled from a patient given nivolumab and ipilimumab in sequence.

The CDR3 sequence: CASSQYELGLLNLHTYEQYF. DNA of the CDR3: TGCGCCAGCAGCCAATACGAGTTGGGACTTTTGAATCTCCACACCTACGAGCAGTACTTC. The chain recombines TRBV23-1 with TRBJ2-7; D perhaps matches TRBD2 (6 bases). TRBV23-1 is given ORF status, its function remaining uncertain. There are 20 residues in the CDR3.